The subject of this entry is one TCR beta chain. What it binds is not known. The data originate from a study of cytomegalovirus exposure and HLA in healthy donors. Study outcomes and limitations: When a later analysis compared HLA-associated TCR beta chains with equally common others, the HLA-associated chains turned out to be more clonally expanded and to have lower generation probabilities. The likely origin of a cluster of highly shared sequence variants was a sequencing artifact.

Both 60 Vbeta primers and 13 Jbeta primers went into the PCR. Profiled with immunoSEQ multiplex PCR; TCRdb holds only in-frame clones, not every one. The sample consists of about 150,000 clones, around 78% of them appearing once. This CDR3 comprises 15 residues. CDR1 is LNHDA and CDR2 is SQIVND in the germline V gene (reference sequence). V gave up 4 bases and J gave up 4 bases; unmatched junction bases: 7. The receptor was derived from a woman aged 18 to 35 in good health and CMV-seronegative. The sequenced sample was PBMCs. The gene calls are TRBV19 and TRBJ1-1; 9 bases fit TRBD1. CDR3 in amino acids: CASSNSGTGSTEAFF. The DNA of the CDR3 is TGTGCCAGTAGTAACTCCGGGACAGGGAGCACTGAAGCTTTCTTT.